The present T cell receptor beta chain was sequenced within a study of PD-L1 blockade in urothelial cancer. Study information: At some point between 2014 and 2016 therapy began: atezolizumab 1,200 mg intravenously every 3 weeks.

Time point specified: pretreatment peripheral blood. Profiling relied on immunoSEQ multiplex PCR, and the TCRdb table lists in-frame clones only, not all of them. The data hold fewer than 95,000 clones, with less than 90% observed a single time. J was trimmed by 6 bases and V by 7 bases; bases with no gene match: 6. The CDR3 covers 15 residues. Per germline, CDR1 LGHNA and CDR2 YNFKEQ. The material sequenced was PBMCs, taken around atezolizumab (anti-PD-L1) treatment. The clonotype was recovered from a man in his 60s with urothelial cancer. The chain carries TRBV4-2 and TRBJ2-1; 13 bases are shared with TRBD2. The CDR3 is CASTTLAGGLNEQFF. The CDR3 DNA follows: TGTGCCAGCACCACACTAGCGGGAGGGCTCAATGAGCAGTTCTTC.